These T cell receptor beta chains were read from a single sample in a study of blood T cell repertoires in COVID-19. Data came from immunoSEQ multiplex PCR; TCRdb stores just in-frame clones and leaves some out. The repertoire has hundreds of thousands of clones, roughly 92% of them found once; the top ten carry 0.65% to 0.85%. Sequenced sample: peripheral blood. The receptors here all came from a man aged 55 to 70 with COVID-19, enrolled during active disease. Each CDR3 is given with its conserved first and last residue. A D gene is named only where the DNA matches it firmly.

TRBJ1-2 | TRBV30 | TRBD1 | CAWNRGDGYTF
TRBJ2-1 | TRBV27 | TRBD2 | CASSLGASGRINEQFF
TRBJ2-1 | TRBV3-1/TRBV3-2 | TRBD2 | CASSHGLSGVGNEQFF
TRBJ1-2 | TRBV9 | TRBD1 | CASSYGTGDVGYTF
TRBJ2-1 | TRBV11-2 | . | CASSPALGTYNEQFF
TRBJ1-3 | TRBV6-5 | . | CASSYSRETSGNTIYF
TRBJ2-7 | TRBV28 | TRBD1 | CASIDRGPYEQYF
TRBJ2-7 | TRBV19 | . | CASSSQTKSEQYF
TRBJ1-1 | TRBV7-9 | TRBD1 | CASSSPSGRGRVNTEAFF
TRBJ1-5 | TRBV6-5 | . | CASGHQPQHF
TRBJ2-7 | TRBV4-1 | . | CASSQGPDSSYEQYF
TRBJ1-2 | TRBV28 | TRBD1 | CASSSGDRGLSGYTF
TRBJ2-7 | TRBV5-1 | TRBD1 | CASSLSGQGIRYEQYF
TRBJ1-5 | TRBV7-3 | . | CASSLGSHQPQHF
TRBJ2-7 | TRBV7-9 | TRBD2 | CATSGDYEQYF
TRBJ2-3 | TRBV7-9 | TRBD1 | CASSLGDRGPGDTQYF
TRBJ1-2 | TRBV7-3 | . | CASSQQAGLGYTF
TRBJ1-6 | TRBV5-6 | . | CASSLDRNSPLHF
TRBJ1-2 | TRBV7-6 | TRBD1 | CASSRDRGSSAGYTF
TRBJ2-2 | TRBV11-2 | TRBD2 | CASSDRGGNTGELFF
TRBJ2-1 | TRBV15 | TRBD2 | CATSRDTGLASYNEQFF
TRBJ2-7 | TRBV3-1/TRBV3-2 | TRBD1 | CASSEGAYEQYF
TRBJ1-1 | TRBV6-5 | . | CASSRGEGLSTEAFF
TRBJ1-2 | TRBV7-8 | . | CASSLGGYGYTF
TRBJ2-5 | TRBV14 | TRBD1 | CASSQVGVRTGGAETQYF
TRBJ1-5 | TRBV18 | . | CASSPSGSNQPQHF
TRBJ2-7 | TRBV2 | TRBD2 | CASRPPGTSGVKGNEQYF
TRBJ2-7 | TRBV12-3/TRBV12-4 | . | CASSSGHLYEQYF
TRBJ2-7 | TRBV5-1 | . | CASSLAWGLGVYEQYF
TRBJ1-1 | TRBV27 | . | CASSLSRQGSNTEAFF
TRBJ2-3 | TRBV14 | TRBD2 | CASSQLAGASTDTQYF
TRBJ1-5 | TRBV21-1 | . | CASSARGRGSYSNQPQHF
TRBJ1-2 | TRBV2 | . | CASRFGDSNYGYTF
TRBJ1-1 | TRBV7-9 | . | CASRNTGLDTEAFF
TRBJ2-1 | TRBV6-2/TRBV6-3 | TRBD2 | CASSYSGSGRSNEQFF
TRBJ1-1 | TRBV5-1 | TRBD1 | CASSWGQGSTEAFF
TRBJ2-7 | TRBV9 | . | CASSVDGGTPYEQYF
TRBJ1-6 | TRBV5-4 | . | CASSPPGGGNSPLHF
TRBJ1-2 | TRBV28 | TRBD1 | CASSLGPQGAYGYTF
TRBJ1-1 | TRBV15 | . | CATSGSGTAAGNTEAFF
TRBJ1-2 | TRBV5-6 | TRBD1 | CASSLQGAPYGYTF
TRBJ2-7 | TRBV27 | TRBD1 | CASSLSAGGSEQYF
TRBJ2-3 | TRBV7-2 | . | CASSFQGDTQYF
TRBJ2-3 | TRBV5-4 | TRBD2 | CASSSTSGRPTDTQYF
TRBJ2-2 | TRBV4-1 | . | CASSEGAANTGELFF
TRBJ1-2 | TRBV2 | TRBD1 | CASRETGVRSDGYTF
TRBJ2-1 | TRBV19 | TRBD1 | CASSILTGGQGFNEQFF
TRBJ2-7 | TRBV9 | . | CASSVTGIGYEQYF
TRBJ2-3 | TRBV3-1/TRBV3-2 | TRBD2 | CASSQSGGVWDTQYF
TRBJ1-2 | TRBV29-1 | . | CSVESRDKGYTF
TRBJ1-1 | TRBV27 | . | CASSYSTGNTEAFF